The 28 T cell receptor beta chains given below trace back to one sample, sequenced in a study of shared clonotypes between healthy human individuals. The protocol was immunoSEQ multiplex PCR, while the TCRdb copy is restricted to in-frame clones and leaves out a portion. Seen here are approximately 1.5 million clones, around 98% observed once, and the top ten hold roughly 0.42%. The specimen was naive CD4+ T cells sorted from blood. The subset here: CD45RA+ positively selected. The receptors come from a man younger than 40 in good health.

The rearrangement uses TRBV10-3 and TRBJ2-7; TRBD1 matches at 9 bases. The germline V gene encodes CDR1 ENHRY and CDR2 SYGVKD. CDR3 size: 14 residues. V lost 3 bases to trimming and J lost 7 bases; unmatched junction nucleotides: 7. The CDR3 coding sequence is TGTGCCATCAGTGAAACCGGGACAGGGAGGGAGCAGTACTTC. It is translated as CAISETGTGREQYF.

The rearrangement links TRBV18 to TRBJ2-3, with 9 positions matching TRBD2. J was trimmed by 0 bases and V by 8 bases; bases with no gene match: 3. This CDR3 is built from 14 residues. The germline gives CDR1 KGHSH, CDR2 LQKENI. In nucleotides, the CDR3 is TGTGCCAGCGCTACTAGCGGGAGCACAGATACGCAGTATTTT. It codes for CASATSGSTDTQYF.

The V and J genes are TRBV29-1 and TRBJ2-1; D perhaps matches TRBD1 (6 bases). CDR3 length: 14 residues. V lost 6 bases to trimming and J lost 6 bases, with 18 bases between them. CDR1 is SQVTM, CDR2 ANQGSEA, per germline. CDR3 region: CSVTPPGVPNEQFF. The CDR3 nucleotides read TGCAGCGTCACACCTCCAGGGGTCCCCAATGAGCAGTTCTTC.

The V call is TRBV18, the J call TRBJ2-2; TRBD1 is a possible D gene (5 bases). CDR1 is KGHSH and CDR2 is LQKENI in the germline V gene. The CDR3 contains 15 residues. With 3 bases removed from V and 7 bases from J, the gap between germline ends came to 15 bases. The chain's CDR3 is CASSPAQVEIGELFF. DNA for the CDR3: TGTGCCAGCTCACCGGCACAGGTCGAGATCGGGGAGCTGTTTTTT.

V and J are TRBV29-1 and TRBJ1-5; TRBD1 agrees at 12 bases. The CDR3 is 16 residues long. The V and J ends lost 4 bases and 0 bases, in that order; junction bases with no gene match: 4. CDR1 is SQVTM, CDR2 ANQGSEA, per germline. The CDR3 region has the DNA TGCAGCGTTGGAGGGACAGGGGGCTATAGCAATCAGCCCCAGCATTTT. Protein sequence: CSVGGTGGYSNQPQHF.

In its sample, this clone was seen once. J is TRBJ2-7 and V is TRBV9; D is possibly TRBD2 (7 bases). V lost 3 bases, J lost 7 bases, and 23 bases lay in between. Germline V gene lookup returns CDR1 SGDLS and CDR2 YYNGEE. This CDR3 contains 16 residues. DNA for the CDR3: TGTGCCAGCAGCGGGGACCAACAGGGAGCGGGGCGGGAGCAGTACTTC. As protein: CASSGDQQGAGREQYF.

The chain employs TRBV14 and TRBJ2-2; maybe TRBD2 (5 bases). V was cut by 0 bases and J by 1 base, with 9 bases left in between. CDR1 is SGHDN and CDR2 is FVKESK in the germline V gene. The CDR3 totals 16 residues. This CDR3 is CASSQDGGQNTGELFF. CDR3 bases: TGTGCCAGCAGCCAAGACGGCGGGCAGAACACCGGGGAGCTGTTTTTT.

The V gene is TRBV28, the J gene TRBJ1-1; no clear D gene. Germline V gene lookup returns CDR1 MDHEN and CDR2 SYDVKM. Between the trimmed V and J ends, which lost 2 bases and 13 bases, there was a span of 11 bases. CDR3 length: 11 residues. DNA of the CDR3: TGTGCCAGCAGTTTAGTAGGCGCCCATTTCTTT. It translates to CASSLVGAHFF.

V is TRBV28 and J is TRBJ2-1; D is ambiguous. The V gene's germline CDR1 is MDHEN and CDR2 SYDVKM. The V end lost 6 bases, the J end lost 1 base, and 22 bases lay between the germline ends. This CDR3 region has 18 residues. The CDR3 reads CASSSSPGRNPSYNEQFF. The CDR3 DNA reads as TGTGCCAGCAGCTCCTCCCCCGGGCGGAACCCATCCTACAATGAGCAGTTCTTC.

The chain couples TRBV28 to TRBJ1-1; no reliable D call. Between the trimmed V and J ends, which lost 7 bases and 3 bases, there was a span of 12 bases. This CDR3 region has 13 residues. Germline loops: CDR1 MDHEN, CDR2 SYDVKM. The CDR3: CASISYLDTEAFF. The CDR3 DNA sequence: TGTGCCAGCATCTCTTATTTAGACACTGAAGCTTTCTTT.

This CDR3 reads CSVNYSYEQYF. The CDR3 region has the DNA TGCAGCGTTAATTACTCCTACGAGCAGTACTTC. This chain links TRBV29-1 with TRBJ2-7; D not resolved. This CDR3 has 11 amino acids. CDR1 SQVTM and CDR2 ANQGSEA come from the germline V gene. V dropped 5 bases and J dropped 0 bases, with 5 bases sitting between them.

The rearrangement uses TRBV10-3 and TRBJ2-7; D gene uncertain. CDR1 and CDR2 (germline): ENHRY, SYGVKD. The length of the CDR3 is 12 residues. V lost 4 bases and J 4 bases, leaving 8 bases between the germline ends. The CDR3 DNA reads TGTGCCATCAGTGTACAGTTATACGAGCAGTACTTC. This codes for CAISVQLYEQYF.

This chain links TRBV2 with TRBJ1-2; D not certain. V lost 2 bases and J lost 6, with 7 bases in between. This CDR3 spans 12 amino acids. The V gene's germline CDR1 is SNHLY and CDR2 FYNNEI. The CDR3 here is CASSEYGDGYTF. DNA of the CDR3: TGTGCCAGCAGTGAATATGGAGATGGCTACACCTTC.

This chain uses TRBV12-5 with TRBJ2-1, with unresolved D. The CDR3 contains 12 residues. CDR1 is LGHNT and CDR2 is FRNRAP in the germline V gene. V was shortened by 1 base and J by 12 bases, with 10 bases between the two germline ends. CDR3 region: CASGLGSHRQFF. In DNA form, the CDR3 reads TGTGCTAGTGGTTTGGGGAGTCATAGGCAGTTCTTC.

The gene calls are TRBV27 and TRBJ2-1, with 7 bases aligning to TRBD1. Germline V CDR1 and CDR2: MNHEY, SMNVEV (reference sequence). This CDR3 comprises 16 residues. V was clipped by 3 bases and J by 2 bases; unmatched bases: 7. The CDR3 DNA reads TGTGCCAGCAGTTTCTTACAGGGGCCCCCCTACAATGAGCAGTTCTTC. Residues: CASSFLQGPPYNEQFF.

The chain carries TRBV5-1 and TRBJ2-5; unclear D gene. Germline lookup yields CDR1 SGHRS and CDR2 YFSETQ. This CDR3 contains 15 residues. The ends were cut back, 1 base at V and 4 bases at J, with 14 bases in the middle. The CDR3 sequence is CASSLPLRDGETQYF. CDR3 nucleotides: TGCGCCAGCAGCTTGCCCCTGCGAGATGGAGAGACCCAGTACTTC.

The V call is TRBV5-4, the J call TRBJ1-3; D not resolved. The CDR3 sequence is 14 residues long. The germline CDR1 and CDR2 sequences are SGHNT and YYREEE (reference sequence). Trimming took off 6 bases at V and 8 bases at J, with 18 bases between the two ends. CDR3 sequence: CASTPGGNLDTIYF. The DNA for the CDR3 is TGTGCCAGCACACCGGGCGGGAACCTAGACACCATATATTTT.

A remark on this clone: The same CDR3 also results from other DNA sequences found in this sample. The chain recombines TRBV2 with TRBJ2-7; D is unclear. V gave up 5 bases and J gave up 3 bases, with 5 bases separating them. CDR3 size: 11 residues. Germline-derived CDR1 and CDR2 are SNHLY and FYNNEI. CDR3 nucleotides: TGTGCCAGCAGTTTCCTCTACGAGCAGTACTTC. The encoded protein is CASSFLYEQYF.

This chain joins TRBV25-1 and TRBJ2-3; D might be TRBD2 (5 bases). This CDR3 has 16 amino acids. Trimming pared 8 bases from V and 2 bases from J, leaving 20 bases between. Germline CDR1 reads MGHDK; CDR2 reads SYGVNS. The CDR3 sequence: CASSLNLGGYTDTQYF. The CDR3, as DNA: TGTGCCAGCTCCCTGAACCTTGGAGGATACACAGATACGCAGTATTTT. Combining the CDR3 with reference TRBV25-1 and TRBJ2-3 gives the whole variable domain EADIYQTPRYLVIGTGKKITLECSQTMGHDKMYWYQQDPGMELHLIHYSYGVNSTEKGDLSSESTVSRIRTEHFPLTLESARPSHTSQYLCASSLNLGGYTDTQYFGPGTRLTVL.

This rearrangement joins TRBV18 to TRBJ2-5; 7 positions match TRBD2. Trimming at V came to 3 bases and at J to 4 bases, leaving 5 bases not matched to a gene. Per germline, CDR1 KGHSH and CDR2 LQKENI. The CDR3 is 14 amino acids. CDR3 in amino acids: CASSPLGGRETQYF. CDR3 DNA: TGTGCCAGCTCACCGTTAGGCGGGAGAGAGACCCAGTACTTC.

In the case of this clone: The identical CDR3 is also encoded by other nucleotide sequences in the sample. CDR3 residues: CAISGSSGANYGYTF. The DNA for the CDR3 is TGTGCCATCAGTGGTAGTTCCGGAGCTAACTATGGCTACACCTTC. The gene calls are TRBV10-3 and TRBJ1-2, with D hard to call. Germline V CDR1 and CDR2: ENHRY, SYGVKD. Between the trimmed V and J ends, which lost 4 bases and 0 bases, there was a span of 12 bases. This CDR3 is built from 15 residues.

The chain employs TRBV7-9 and TRBJ2-2, with D uncertain. This CDR3 contains 13 residues. V was shortened by 3 bases and J by 6 bases, with 8 bases between the two germline ends. CDR1 and CDR2 from the germline V gene are SEHNR and FQNEAQ (reference sequence). The CDR3 DNA is TGTGCCAGCAGCTTGACTGTTTCCGGGGAGCTGTTTTTT. Translated: CASSLTVSGELFF.

The chain links TRBV27 to TRBJ2-7; 7 positions agree with TRBD1. The CDR3 runs 13 residues. With 8 bases clipped from V and 0 bases from J, the junction kept 4 bases outside the gene matches. Germline loops: CDR1 MNHEY, CDR2 SMNVEV (reference sequence). Here the CDR3 reads CASRTGRSYEQYF. CDR3 nucleotide sequence: TGTGCCAGCCGGACAGGACGCTCCTACGAGCAGTACTTC.

The chain uses TRBV20-1 and TRBJ2-1; D ambiguous. This CDR3 is built from 11 residues. V was trimmed by 4 bases and J by 9 bases, leaving 10 bases between them. Germline CDR1 and CDR2: DFQATT and SNEGSKA (reference sequence). The CDR3 reads CSATWFGEQFF. The CDR3 region has the DNA TGCAGTGCTACTTGGTTTGGTGAGCAGTTCTTC.

V gene TRBV7-6 combines with J gene TRBJ1-1; D unclear. Trimming left V 3 bases short and J 1 base short, with 9 bases between. The germline CDR1 and CDR2 sequences are SGHVS and FNYEAQ. The CDR3 is made up of 14 amino acids. The CDR3 here is CASSFGRQNTEAFF. CDR3 coding DNA: TGTGCCAGCAGCTTTGGGCGTCAGAACACTGAAGCTTTCTTT.

The CDR3 sequence: CASSSYRGNTEAFF. The CDR3 nucleotides read TGTGCCAGCAGCTCATACAGGGGGAACACTGAAGCTTTCTTT. The rearrangement joins TRBV11-1 to TRBJ1-1, with 7 bases that match TRBD1. J lost 1 base, V lost 4 bases, and 3 bases had no gene match. Germline V gives CDR1 SGHAT, CDR2 FQDESV (reference sequence). The CDR3 is made up of 14 amino acids.

This rearrangement joins TRBV28 to TRBJ2-1; 7 nucleotides line up with TRBD2. Germline values: CDR1 MDHEN, CDR2 SYDVKM. V lost 5 bases to trimming and J lost 0 bases; unmatched junction nucleotides: 7. The CDR3 extends over 16 amino acids. The DNA of the CDR3 is TGTGCCAGCAGTGCAAGCGGGACCAGCTCCTACAATGAGCAGTTCTTC. Its translation: CASSASGTSSYNEQFF.

This chain uses TRBV6-5 with TRBJ2-2; D not certain. Germline assignment: CDR1 MNHEY and CDR2 SVGAGI. The V and J ends lost 2 bases and 2 bases respectively, with 0 bases between them. The CDR3 has 12 residues. CDR3 nucleotides: TGTGCCAGCAGTTACAACACCGGGGAGCTGTTTTTT. Residues: CASSYNTGELFF.